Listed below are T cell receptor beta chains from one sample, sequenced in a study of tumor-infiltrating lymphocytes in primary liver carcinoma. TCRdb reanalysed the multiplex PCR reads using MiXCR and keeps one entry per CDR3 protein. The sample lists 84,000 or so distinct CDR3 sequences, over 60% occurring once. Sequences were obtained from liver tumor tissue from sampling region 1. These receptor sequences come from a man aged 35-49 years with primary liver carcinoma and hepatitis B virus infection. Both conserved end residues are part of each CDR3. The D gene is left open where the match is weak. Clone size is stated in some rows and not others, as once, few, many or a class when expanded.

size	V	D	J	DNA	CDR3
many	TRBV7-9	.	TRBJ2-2	TGTGCCAGCAGCTTAGAGGATTGGCAATTCGACACCGGGGAGCTGTTTTTT	CASSLEDWQFDTGELFF
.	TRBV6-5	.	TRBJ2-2	TGTGCCAGCAACCTCTGGGGTGAGCTGTTTTTT	CASNLWGELFF
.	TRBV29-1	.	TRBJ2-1	TGCAGTGTGGGGCCTCCTTCCAGTTCCTACAATGAGCTGTTCTTC	CSVGPPSSSYNELFF
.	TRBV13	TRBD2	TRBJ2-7	TGTGACAGCAGCTTGGCTGGACTAGCGGGATTTAACGAGCGGTACTTC	CDSSLAGLAGFNERYF
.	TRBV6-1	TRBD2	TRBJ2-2	TGTGCCAGCAGGCCGAGGGCGGGAGTGGTAGTAGGGGAGCTGTTTTTT	CASRPRAGVVVGELFF
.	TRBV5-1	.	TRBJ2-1	TGCGCCTACAGCTTGGCGGTCCAGGGTCAGGGTGAGCAGTTCTTC	CAYSLAVQGQGEQFF
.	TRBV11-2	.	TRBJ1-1	TGTGCCAGCAGCCGAATGGGGGAACCGGGGTTCGGCGCTGAAGCTTTCTTT	CASSRMGEPGFGAEAFF
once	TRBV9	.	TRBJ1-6	TGTGCCAGCAGCGTAGCTGTCAGAAATTCACCCCTCCACTTT	CASSVAVRNSPLHF
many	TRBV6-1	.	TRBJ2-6	TGTGCCAGCAGTCTCGGTGGCGGGGGGGCCAACGTCCTGACTTTC	CASSLGGGGANVLTF
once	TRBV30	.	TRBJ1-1	TGTGCCTGGAGTGTCGGCAGGGGCCGGACTGAAGCTTTCTTT	CAWSVGRGRTEAFF
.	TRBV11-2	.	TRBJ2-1	TGTGCCAGCAGCCTCTCCTACCGGGGTCCCGTGAAACAGGTTCGCCCCTATAATGAGCATTTCTTT	CASSLSYRGPVKQVRPYNEHFF
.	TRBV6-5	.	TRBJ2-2	TGTGCCAGCAGTTACGCAGTGGACGACGCCGGAGAGCTGTTTTTT	CASSYAVDDAGELFF